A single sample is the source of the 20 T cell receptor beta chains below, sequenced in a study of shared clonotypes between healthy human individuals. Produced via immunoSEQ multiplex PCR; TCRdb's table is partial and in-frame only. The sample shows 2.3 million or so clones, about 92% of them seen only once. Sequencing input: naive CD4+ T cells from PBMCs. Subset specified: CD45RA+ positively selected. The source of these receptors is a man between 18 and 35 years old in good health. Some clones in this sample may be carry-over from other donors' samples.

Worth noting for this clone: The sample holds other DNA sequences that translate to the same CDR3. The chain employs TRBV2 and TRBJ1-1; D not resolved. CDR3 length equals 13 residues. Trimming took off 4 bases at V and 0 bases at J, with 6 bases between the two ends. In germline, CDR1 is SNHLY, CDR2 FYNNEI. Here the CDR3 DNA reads TGTGCCAGCAGTGGCAACATGAACACTGAAGCTTTCTTT. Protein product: CASSGNMNTEAFF.

In nucleotides, the CDR3 is TGTGCCAGCAGTCTACCCCGGGACACTGAAGCTTTCTTT. As protein: CASSLPRDTEAFF. The chain recombines TRBV28 with TRBJ1-1; D gene ambiguous. CDR1 MDHEN and CDR2 SYDVKM come from the germline V gene. V was clipped by 5 bases and J by 3 bases, with 10 bases between them. There are 13 residues in the CDR3.

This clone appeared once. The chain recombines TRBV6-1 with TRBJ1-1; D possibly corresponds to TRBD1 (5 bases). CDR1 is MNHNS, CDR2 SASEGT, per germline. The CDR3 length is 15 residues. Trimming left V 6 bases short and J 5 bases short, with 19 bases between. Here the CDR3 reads CASRDTGNWGTEAFF. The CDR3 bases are TGTGCCAGCAGGGACACAGGAAACTGGGGGACTGAAGCTTTCTTT.

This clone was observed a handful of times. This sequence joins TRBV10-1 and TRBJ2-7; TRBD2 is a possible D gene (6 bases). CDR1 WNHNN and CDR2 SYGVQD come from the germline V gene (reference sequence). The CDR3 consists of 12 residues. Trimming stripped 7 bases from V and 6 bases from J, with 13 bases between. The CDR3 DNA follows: TGCGCCAGCACCTCCCGGAGGGGCGAGCAGTACTTC. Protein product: CASTSRRGEQYF.

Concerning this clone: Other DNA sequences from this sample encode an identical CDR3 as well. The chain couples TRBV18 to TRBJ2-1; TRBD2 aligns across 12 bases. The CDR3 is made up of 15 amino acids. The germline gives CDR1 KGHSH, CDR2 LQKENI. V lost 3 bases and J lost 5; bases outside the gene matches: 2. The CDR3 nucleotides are TGTGCCAGCTCACCTGGACTAGCGGGGAACAATGAGCAGTTCTTC. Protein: CASSPGLAGNNEQFF.

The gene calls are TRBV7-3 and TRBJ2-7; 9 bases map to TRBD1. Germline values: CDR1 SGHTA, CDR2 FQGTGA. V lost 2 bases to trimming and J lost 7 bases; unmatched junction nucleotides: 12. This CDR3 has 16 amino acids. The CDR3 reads CASSLGRRQGVEEQYF. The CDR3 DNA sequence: TGTGCCAGCAGCTTAGGCCGAAGACAGGGGGTGGAGGAGCAGTACTTC.

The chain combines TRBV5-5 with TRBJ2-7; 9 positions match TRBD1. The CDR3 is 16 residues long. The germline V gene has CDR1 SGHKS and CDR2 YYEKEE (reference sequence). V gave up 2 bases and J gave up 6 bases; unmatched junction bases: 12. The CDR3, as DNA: TGTGCCAGCAGCTTCACGGGCGGGACAGGGATATCCGAGCAGTACTTC. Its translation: CASSFTGGTGISEQYF. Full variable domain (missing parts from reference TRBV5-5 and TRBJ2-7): DAGVTQSPTHLIKTRGQQVTLRCSPISGHKSVSWYQQVLGQGPQFIFQYYEKEERGRGNFPDRFSARQFPNYSSELNVNALLLGDSALYLCASSFTGGTGISEQYFGPGTRLTVT.

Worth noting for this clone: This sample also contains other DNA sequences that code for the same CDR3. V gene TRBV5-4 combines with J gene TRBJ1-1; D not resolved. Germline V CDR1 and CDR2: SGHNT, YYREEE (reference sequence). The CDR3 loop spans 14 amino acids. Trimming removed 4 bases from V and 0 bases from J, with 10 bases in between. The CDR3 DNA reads TGTGCCAGCAGCCCCTGGGCGGTGAACACTGAAGCTTTCTTT. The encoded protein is CASSPWAVNTEAFF.

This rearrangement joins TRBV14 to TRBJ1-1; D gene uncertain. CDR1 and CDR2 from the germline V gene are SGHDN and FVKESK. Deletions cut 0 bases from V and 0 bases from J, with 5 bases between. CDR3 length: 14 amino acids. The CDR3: CASSQDLVNTEAFF. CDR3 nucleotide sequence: TGTGCCAGCAGCCAAGATCTTGTGAACACTGAAGCTTTCTTT. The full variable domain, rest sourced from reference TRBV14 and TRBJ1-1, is EAGVTQFPSHSVIEKGQTVTLRCDPISGHDNLYWYRRVMGKEIKFLLHFVKESKQDESGMPNNRFLAERTGGTYSTLKVQPAELEDSGVYFCASSQDLVNTEAFFGQGTRLTVV.

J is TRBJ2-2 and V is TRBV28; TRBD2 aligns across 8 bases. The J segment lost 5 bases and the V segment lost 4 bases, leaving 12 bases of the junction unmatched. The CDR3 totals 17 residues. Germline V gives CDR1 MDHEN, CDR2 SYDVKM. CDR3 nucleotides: TGTGCCAGCAGTTCTTTGAGGAGCGGGAGCGCTACCGGGGAGCTGTTTTTT. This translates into CASSSLRSGSATGELFF.

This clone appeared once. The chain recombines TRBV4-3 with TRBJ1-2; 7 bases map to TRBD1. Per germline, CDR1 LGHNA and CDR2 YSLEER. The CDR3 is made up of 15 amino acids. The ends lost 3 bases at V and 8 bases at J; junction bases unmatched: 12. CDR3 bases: TGCGCCAGCAGCCAGGCGAGACAGGGCGGTCTAGGCTACACCTTC. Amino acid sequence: CASSQARQGGLGYTF.

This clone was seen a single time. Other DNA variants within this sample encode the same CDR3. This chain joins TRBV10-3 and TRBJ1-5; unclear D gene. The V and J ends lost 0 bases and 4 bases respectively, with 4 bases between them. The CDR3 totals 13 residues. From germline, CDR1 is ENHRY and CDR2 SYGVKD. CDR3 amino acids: CAISESRNQPQHF. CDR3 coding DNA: TGTGCCATCAGTGAGTCCCGGAATCAGCCCCAGCATTTT.

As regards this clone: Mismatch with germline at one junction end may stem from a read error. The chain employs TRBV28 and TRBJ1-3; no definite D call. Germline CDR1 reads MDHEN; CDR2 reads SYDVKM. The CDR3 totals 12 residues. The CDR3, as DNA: TGTGCCAGCACCCTGCGTGGATACACCATATATTTT. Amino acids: CASTLRGYTIYF.

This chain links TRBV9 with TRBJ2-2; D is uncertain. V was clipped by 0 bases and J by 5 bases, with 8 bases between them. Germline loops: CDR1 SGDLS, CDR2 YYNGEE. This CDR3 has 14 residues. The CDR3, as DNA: TGTGCCAGCAGCGTAGGGTTAGAAACCGGGGAGCTGTTTTTT. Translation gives CASSVGLETGELFF.

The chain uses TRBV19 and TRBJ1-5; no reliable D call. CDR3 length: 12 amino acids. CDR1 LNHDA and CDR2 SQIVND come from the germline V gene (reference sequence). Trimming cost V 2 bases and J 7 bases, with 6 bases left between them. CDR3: CASSIQEQPQHF. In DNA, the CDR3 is TGTGCCAGTAGTATACAAGAACAGCCCCAGCATTTT. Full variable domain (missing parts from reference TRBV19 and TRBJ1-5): DGGITQSPKYLFRKEGQNVTLSCEQNLNHDAMYWYRQDPGQGLRLIYYSQIVNDFQKGDIAEGYSVSREKKESFPLTVTSAQKNPTAFYLCASSIQEQPQHFGDGTRLSIL.

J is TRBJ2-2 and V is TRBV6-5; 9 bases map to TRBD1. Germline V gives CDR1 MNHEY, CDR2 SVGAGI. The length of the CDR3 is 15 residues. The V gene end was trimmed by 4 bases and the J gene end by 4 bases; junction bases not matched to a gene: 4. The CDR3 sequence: CASSWGQGGTGELFF. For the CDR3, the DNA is TGTGCCAGCAGTTGGGGACAGGGTGGCACCGGGGAGCTGTTTTTT.

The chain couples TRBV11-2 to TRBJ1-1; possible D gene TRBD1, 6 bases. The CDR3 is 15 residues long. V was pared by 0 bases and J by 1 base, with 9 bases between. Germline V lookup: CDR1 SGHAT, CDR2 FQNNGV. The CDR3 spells CASSLDPGQNTEAFF. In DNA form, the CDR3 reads TGTGCCAGCAGCTTAGATCCGGGACAGAACACTGAAGCTTTCTTT.

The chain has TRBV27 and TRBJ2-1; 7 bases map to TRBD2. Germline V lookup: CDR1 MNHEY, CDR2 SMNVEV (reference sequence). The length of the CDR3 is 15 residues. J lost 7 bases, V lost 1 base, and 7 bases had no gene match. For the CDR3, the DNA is TGTGCCAGCAGTTTATATGAGCGGGGTGGGAATGAGCAGTTCTTC. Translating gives CASSLYERGGNEQFF.

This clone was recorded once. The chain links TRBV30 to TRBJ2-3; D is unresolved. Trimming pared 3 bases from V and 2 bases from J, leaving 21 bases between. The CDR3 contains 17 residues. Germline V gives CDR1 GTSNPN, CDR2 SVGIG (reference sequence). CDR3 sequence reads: CAWRPLPEVSYTDTQYF. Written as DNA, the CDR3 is TGTGCCTGGAGACCACTTCCAGAGGTATCTTACACAGATACGCAGTATTTT.

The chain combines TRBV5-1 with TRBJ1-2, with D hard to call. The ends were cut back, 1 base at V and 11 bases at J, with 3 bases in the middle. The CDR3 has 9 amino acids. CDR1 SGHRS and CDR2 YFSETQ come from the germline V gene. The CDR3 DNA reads TGCGCCAGCAGCTTGTGGTACACCTTC. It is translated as CASSLWYTF. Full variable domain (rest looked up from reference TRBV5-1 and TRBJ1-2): KAGVTQTPRYLIKTRGQQVTLSCSPISGHRSVSWYQQTPGQGLQFLFEYFSETQRNKGNFPGRFSGRQFSNSRSEMNVSTLELGDSALYLCASSLWYTFGSGTRLTVV.